The source of this T cell receptor (beta chain) is a study of beta chain features in type 1 diabetes. In the study overall: Over all samples combined, more than 90,000,000 sorted cells were examined.

Sequenced material consisted of expressed TCRB transcripts (all of the isolated RNA was reverse transcribed). TCRdb's table, derived via immunoSEQ multiplex PCR, lists solely in-frame clones and lacks some. The sample consists of hundreds of thousands of clones, approximately 28% of them appearing once. Findings and caveats of the study: Across all four CD4+ subsets, people with type 1 diabetes showed modestly shorter TCRB CDR3s.

The length of the CDR3 is 15 residues. V lost 2 bases, J lost 2 bases, and 9 bases lay in between. The germline gives CDR1 LNHDA, CDR2 SQIVND (reference sequence). With regard to this clone: Its antigen is unidentified.

The TCR was taken from a man in his late teens or twenties in good health. The source material was naive CD4+ T cells from blood. The chain employs TRBV19 and TRBJ2-2; D is unclear. CDR3 loop: CASSITGANTGELFF. Written as DNA, the CDR3 is TGTGCCAGTAGTATAACGGGCGCCAACACCGGGGAGCTGTTTTTT.